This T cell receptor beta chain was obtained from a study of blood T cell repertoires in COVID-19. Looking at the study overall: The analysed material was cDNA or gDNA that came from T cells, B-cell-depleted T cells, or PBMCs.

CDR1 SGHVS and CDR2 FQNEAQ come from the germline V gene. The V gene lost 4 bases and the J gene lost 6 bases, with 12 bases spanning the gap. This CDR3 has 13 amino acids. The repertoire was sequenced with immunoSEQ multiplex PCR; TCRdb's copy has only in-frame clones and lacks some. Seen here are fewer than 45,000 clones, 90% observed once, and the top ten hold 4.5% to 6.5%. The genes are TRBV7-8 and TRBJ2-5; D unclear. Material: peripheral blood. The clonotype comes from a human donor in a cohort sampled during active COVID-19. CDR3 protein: CASSSTLAQTQYF. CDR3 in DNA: TGTGCCAGCAGCTCCACATTAGCACAGACCCAGTACTTC.